This T cell receptor beta chain comes out of a study of cytomegalovirus exposure and HLA in healthy donors. The CDR3 extends over 15 amino acids. J gave up 4 bases and V 3 bases, and 5 bases lay outside the gene matches. CDR1 and CDR2 from the germline V gene are SGDLS and YYNGEE. Unrecorded immune exposure was likely among donors, who were nominally healthy when sampled. Whole-study results and caveats: For most TCR beta V segments, an earlier analysis put the productive rate at about 87% or about 30% of the time. Reports state that TCR beta sequences accurately predicted most subjects' HLA-A and HLA-B alleles. A later analysis linked a missense DCLRE1C variant to TCR beta V- and J-gene trimming.

Amplification used 60 Vbeta primers and 13 Jbeta primers. Only in-frame clones appear in the TCRdb table, and some are missing; sequencing was by immunoSEQ multiplex PCR. The table includes almost 200,000 clones, less than 80% detected once. This clone was counted only a few times. What it binds is not known. This receptor was identified in a woman aged 30 to 39 in good health and CMV-seropositive. The chain is built from TRBV9 and TRBJ2-1; 9 bases align to TRBD2. Sequencing used PBMCs. The CDR3 coding sequence is TGTGCCAGCAGCGGCGGGGGGGTGGGGTACAATGAGCAGTTCTTC. The encoded protein is CASSGGGVGYNEQFF.